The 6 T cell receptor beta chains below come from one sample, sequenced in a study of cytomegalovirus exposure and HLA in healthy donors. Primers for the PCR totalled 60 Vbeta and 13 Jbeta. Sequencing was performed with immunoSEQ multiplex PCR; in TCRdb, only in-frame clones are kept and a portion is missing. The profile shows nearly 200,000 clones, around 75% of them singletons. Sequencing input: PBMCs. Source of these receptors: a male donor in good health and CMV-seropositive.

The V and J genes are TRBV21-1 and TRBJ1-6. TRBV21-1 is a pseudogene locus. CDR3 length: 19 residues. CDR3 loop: CASSKGGQHPNSRRSPLHF. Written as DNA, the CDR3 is TGTGCCAGCAGCAAAGGCGGGCAGCACCCTAACTCGCGACGTTCACCCCTCCACTTT.

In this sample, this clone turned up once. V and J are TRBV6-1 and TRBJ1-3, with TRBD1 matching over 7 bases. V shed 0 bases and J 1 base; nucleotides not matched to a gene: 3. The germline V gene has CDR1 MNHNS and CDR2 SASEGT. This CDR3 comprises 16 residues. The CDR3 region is CASSEALTGSGNTIYF. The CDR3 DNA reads TGTGCCAGCAGTGAAGCCCTGACAGGGTCTGGAAACACCATATATTTT.

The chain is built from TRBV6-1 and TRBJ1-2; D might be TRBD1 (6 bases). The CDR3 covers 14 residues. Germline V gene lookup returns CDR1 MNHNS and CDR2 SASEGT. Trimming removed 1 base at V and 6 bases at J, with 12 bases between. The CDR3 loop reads CASSEVTGRNGYTF. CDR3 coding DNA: TGTGCCAGCAGTGAAGTTACAGGGCGGAATGGCTACACCTTC.

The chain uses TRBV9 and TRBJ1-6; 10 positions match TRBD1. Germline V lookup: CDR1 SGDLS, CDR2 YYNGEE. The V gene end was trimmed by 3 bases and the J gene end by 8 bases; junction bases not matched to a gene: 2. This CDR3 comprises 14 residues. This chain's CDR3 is CASSATGGDSPLHF. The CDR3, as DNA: TGTGCCAGCAGCGCGACAGGGGGCGATTCACCCCTCCACTTT.

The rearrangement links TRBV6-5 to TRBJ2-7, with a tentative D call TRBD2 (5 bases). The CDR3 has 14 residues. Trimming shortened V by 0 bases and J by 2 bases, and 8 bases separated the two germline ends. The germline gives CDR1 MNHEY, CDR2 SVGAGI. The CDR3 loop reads CASSYSAAAYEQYF. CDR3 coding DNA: TGTGCCAGCAGTTACTCTGCAGCGGCCTACGAGCAGTACTTC.

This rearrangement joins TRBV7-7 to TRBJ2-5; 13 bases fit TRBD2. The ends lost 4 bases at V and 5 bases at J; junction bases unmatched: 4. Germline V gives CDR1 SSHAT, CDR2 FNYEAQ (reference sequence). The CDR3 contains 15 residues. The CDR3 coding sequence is TGTGCCAGCAGCTCGGAGACTAGCGGGGGGGAGACCCAGTACTTC. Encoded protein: CASSSETSGGETQYF.